These 21 T cell receptor beta chains were all obtained from the same sample, sequenced in a study of cytomegalovirus exposure and HLA in healthy donors. Primers for the PCR totalled 60 Vbeta and 13 Jbeta. Data came from immunoSEQ multiplex PCR; TCRdb stores just in-frame clones and leaves some out. The table records roughly 160,000 clones, about 71% of them present only once. Sequencing was performed on PBMCs. These receptors were collected from a woman aged 30 to 39 in good health and CMV-seronegative.

To note about this clone: At one end, the junction sequence differs from germline, possibly due to a read error. The genes are TRBV18 and TRBJ1-5; TRBD1 might be the D (6 bases). The CDR3 length is 16 residues. CDR1 is KGHSH and CDR2 is LQKENI in the germline V gene. The CDR3 protein is CAGSPNRDIRYQPQHF. The CDR3 coding sequence is TGTGCCGGCTCACCGAACCGGGACATTCGATATCAGCCCCAGCATTTT.

This clone was seen more than once but under ten times. The V and J genes are TRBV2 and TRBJ2-2; maybe TRBD2 (7 bases). This CDR3 has 15 amino acids. Trimming pared 1 base from V and 4 bases from J, leaving 10 bases between. Germline V gene sequence: CDR1 SNHLY, CDR2 FYNNEI. The CDR3, as DNA: TGTGCCAGCAGTGAAGTGGGAGGGGGCACCGGGGAGCTGTTTTTT. Its translation: CASSEVGGGTGELFF.

This clone was counted a single time. The CDR3, as DNA: TGTGCCAGCAGTGAAGCCGGGGGACAGGGATCAGAGACCCAGTACTTC. The encoded protein is CASSEAGGQGSETQYF. The chain employs TRBV6-1 and TRBJ2-5; 9 nucleotides line up with TRBD1. The V gene's germline CDR1 is MNHNS and CDR2 SASEGT. CDR3 size: 16 residues. V lost 0 bases and J lost 4; bases outside the gene matches: 6.

The chain links TRBV5-4 to TRBJ2-3; D might be TRBD2 (5 bases). Trimming removed 0 bases from V and 2 bases from J, with 7 bases in between. The CDR3 is 14 residues long. Germline CDR1 SGHNT, CDR2 YYREEE (reference sequence). CDR3 bases: TGTGCCAGCAGCTTGGAGCTAGCCACAGATACGCAGTATTTT. Translating it yields CASSLELATDTQYF.

This clone has a handful of counts. CDR3 nucleotide sequence: TGTGCCAGCAGTATCGGGAGCACAGATACGCAGTATTTT. It codes for CASSIGSTDTQYF. The chain joins TRBV28 to TRBJ2-3; D unclear. V gave up 5 bases and J gave up 0 bases, with 6 bases separating them. This CDR3 is 13 amino acids long. CDR1 and CDR2 (germline): MDHEN, SYDVKM. Drawing the rest from reference TRBV28 and TRBJ2-3, the complete variable domain is DVKVTQSSRYLVKRTGEKVFLECVQDMDHENMFWYRQDPGLGLRLIYFSYDVKMKEKGDIPEGYSVSREKKERFSLILESASTNQTSMYLCASSIGSTDTQYFGPGTRLTVL.

This chain joins TRBV5-1 and TRBJ1-2; TRBD1 matches 9 bases. Germline loops: CDR1 SGHRS, CDR2 YFSETQ. The V and J ends lost 8 bases and 6 bases, in that order; junction bases with no gene match: 11. The CDR3 loop spans 14 amino acids. CDR3 DNA sequence: TGCGCCAGTAACCCCGGGACAGGGAATGATGGCTACACCTTC. It translates to CASNPGTGNDGYTF.

The J gene is TRBJ2-1, the V gene TRBV29-1; 9 bases fit TRBD2. V dropped 2 bases and J dropped 5; count of bases not matched to a gene: 10. The CDR3 runs 16 residues. CDR1 SQVTM and CDR2 ANQGSEA come from the germline V gene. CDR3 region: CSVEIAGVGRDNEQFF. As DNA, the CDR3 is TGCAGCGTTGAAATAGCGGGAGTTGGTAGGGACAATGAGCAGTTCTTC.

This clone was detected a few times. V and J are TRBV15 and TRBJ2-7, with 16 bases fitting TRBD2. Germline CDR1 reads LNHNV; CDR2 reads YYDKDF (reference sequence). V shed 5 bases, J shed 6 bases, and the junction held 10 bases outside the gene matches. The CDR3 loop spans 17 amino acids. This chain's CDR3 is CATSWPGLAGGYSEQYF. As DNA, the CDR3 is TGTGCCACCAGCTGGCCGGGACTAGCGGGAGGGTACTCCGAGCAGTACTTC.

The V call is TRBV4-3, the J call TRBJ2-1; TRBD1 matches at 7 bases. CDR1 and CDR2 from the germline V gene are LGHNA and YSLEER. The ends lost 3 bases at V and 2 bases at J; junction bases unmatched: 7. This CDR3 has 16 residues. The CDR3 coding sequence is TGCGCCAGCAGCCAGGTAACAGGGGAACCCTACAATGAGCAGTTCTTC. This sequence encodes CASSQVTGEPYNEQFF.

The V call is TRBV13, the J call TRBJ2-5; 7 bases line up with TRBD2. CDR1 is PRHDT, CDR2 FYEKMQ, per germline (reference sequence). With 1 base clipped from V and 1 base from J, the junction kept 3 bases outside the gene matches. CDR3 length: 15 amino acids. This chain's CDR3 is CASSLASGGQETQYF. DNA for the CDR3: TGTGCCAGCAGCTTAGCTAGCGGAGGCCAAGAGACCCAGTACTTC.

This clone was counted a single time. V is TRBV5-6 and J is TRBJ2-7; weak D call: TRBD2 (6 bases). CDR3 length: 17 residues. The germline CDR1 and CDR2 sequences are SGHDT and YYEEEE. Trimming stripped 4 bases from V and 5 bases from J, with 25 bases between. CDR3 nucleotide sequence: TGTGCCAGCAGCCCTTGGGGCGGGGCTCCCCTTTTGGACGAGCAGTACTTC. Translated, it gives CASSPWGGAPLLDEQYF. The variable domain in full, with the rest retrieved from reference TRBV5-6 and TRBJ2-7, is DAGVTQSPTHLIKTRGQQVTLRCSPKSGHDTVSWYQQALGQGPQFIFQYYEEEERQRGNFPDRFSGHQFPNYSSELNVNALLLGDSALYLCASSPWGGAPLLDEQYFGPGTRLTVT.

The chain links TRBV5-1 to TRBJ2-3, with 9 bases lining up with TRBD2. Trimming removed 0 bases from V and 5 bases from J; junction bases left unmatched: 7. This CDR3 spans 16 amino acids. Germline assignment: CDR1 SGHRS and CDR2 YFSETQ. CDR3 sequence: CASSLASGGRGDTQYF. CDR3 coding DNA: TGCGCCAGCAGCTTGGCGAGCGGGGGGCGGGGAGATACGCAGTATTTT. Full variable domain (missing parts from reference TRBV5-1 and TRBJ2-3): KAGVTQTPRYLIKTRGQQVTLSCSPISGHRSVSWYQQTPGQGLQFLFEYFSETQRNKGNFPGRFSGRQFSNSRSEMNVSTLELGDSALYLCASSLASGGRGDTQYFGPGTRLTVL.

The chain carries TRBV6-6 and TRBJ1-2; perhaps TRBD1 as D (5 bases). The germline gives CDR1 MNHNY, CDR2 SVGAGI (reference sequence). The CDR3 is 13 residues long. V gave up 6 bases and J gave up 4 bases, with 12 bases separating them. CDR3 protein: CASRPGHSYGYTF. The CDR3 nucleotides read TGTGCCAGCAGGCCCGGACACAGCTATGGCTACACCTTC.

The V call is TRBV6-6, the J call TRBJ2-2, with a possible D match to TRBD1 (7 bases). CDR3 size: 15 residues. Between the trimmed V and J ends, which lost 6 bases and 2 bases, there was a span of 13 bases. CDR1 MNHNY and CDR2 SVGAGI come from the germline V gene (reference sequence). The CDR3 is CASRPTGTNTGELFF. CDR3 coding DNA: TGTGCCAGCAGGCCGACAGGGACTAACACCGGGGAGCTGTTTTTT.

The rearrangement uses TRBV9 and TRBJ2-1; 7 nucleotides line up with TRBD2. V was pared by 0 bases and J by 2 bases, with 2 bases of the junction left unmatched. Germline assignment: CDR1 SGDLS and CDR2 YYNGEE. The CDR3 loop spans 15 amino acids. The CDR3 here is CASSVAGGPYNEQFF. DNA for the CDR3: TGTGCCAGCAGCGTAGCGGGGGGACCCTACAATGAGCAGTTCTTC.

The CDR3 DNA reads as TGCGCCAGCAGCGCCACAGGGGACCAGTACTTC. It codes for CASSATGDQYF. V gene TRBV5-1 combines with J gene TRBJ2-5; TRBD1 agrees at 7 bases. Germline CDR1 is SGHRS and CDR2 is YFSETQ. This CDR3 has 11 residues. The V segment lost 4 bases and the J segment 10 bases; nucleotides outside the gene matches: 4.

The chain joins TRBV27 to TRBJ2-3; 12 positions match TRBD2. J was trimmed by 6 bases and V by 3 bases; bases with no gene match: 7. This CDR3 contains 16 residues. Germline V gene lookup returns CDR1 MNHEY and CDR2 SMNVEV (reference sequence). In DNA, the CDR3 is TGTGCCAGCAGTTTTAGACTAGCGGGAGTCTTGGATACGCAGTATTTT. Translating gives CASSFRLAGVLDTQYF.

The sample holds one count of this clone. In the same sample, other DNA sequences code for this CDR3. V gene TRBV19 combines with J gene TRBJ1-1; D ambiguous. This CDR3 region has 12 residues. V gave up 3 bases and J gave up 3 bases, with 5 bases separating them. Germline CDR1 and CDR2: LNHDA and SQIVND (reference sequence). CDR3 DNA: TGTGCCAGTAGTATTACAGACACTGAAGCTTTCTTT. Its protein is CASSITDTEAFF. Looking up the rest from reference TRBV19 and TRBJ1-1 gives the full variable domain: DGGITQSPKYLFRKEGQNVTLSCEQNLNHDAMYWYRQDPGQGLRLIYYSQIVNDFQKGDIAEGYSVSREKKESFPLTVTSAQKNPTAFYLCASSITDTEAFFGQGTRLTVV.

CDR3 sequence: CASTLGQNYGYTF. DNA of the CDR3: TGTGCCAGCACCCTTGGGCAGAACTATGGCTACACCTTC. The genes are TRBV28 and TRBJ1-2; D gene unclear. V lost 7 bases and J lost 2, with 11 bases in between. The CDR3 runs 13 residues. The germline V gene has CDR1 MDHEN and CDR2 SYDVKM.

The chain uses TRBV2 and TRBJ1-1; D possibly corresponds to TRBD1 (6 bases). Germline V gene lookup returns CDR1 SNHLY and CDR2 FYNNEI. The CDR3 is 12 residues long. Trimming removed 5 bases from V and 12 bases from J, with 16 bases in between. As DNA, the CDR3 is TGTGCCAGCAGTCTCACTACAGGGATTACTTTCTTT. Translating it yields CASSLTTGITFF.

This clone was seen a handful of times. The chain recombines TRBV28 with TRBJ2-5; tentatively, D is TRBD2 (5 bases). Germline V gives CDR1 MDHEN, CDR2 SYDVKM. The ends were cut back, 6 bases at V and 4 bases at J, with 9 bases in the middle. This CDR3 contains 12 residues. This chain's CDR3 is CASRAGLETQYF. CDR3 bases: TGTGCCAGCAGGGCGGGCCTAGAGACCCAGTACTTC. The whole variable domain, filled in from reference TRBV28 and TRBJ2-5, reads DVKVTQSSRYLVKRTGEKVFLECVQDMDHENMFWYRQDPGLGLRLIYFSYDVKMKEKGDIPEGYSVSREKKERFSLILESASTNQTSMYLCASRAGLETQYFGPGTRLLVL.